The 5 T cell receptor beta chains in this list originate from one sample, sequenced in a study of early T cells in non-severe SARS-CoV-2 infection. Via MiXCR, TCRdb re-called the 5' RACE reads, giving one row per CDR3 protein. Of roughly 50,000 distinct CDR3 sequences in the sample, approximately 6% were seen once. This specimen consisted of whole blood, obtained at baseline. These receptors all stem from an adult who was a healthcare worker with PCR-confirmed SARS-CoV-2 infection or an uninfected control (not recorded which).

In its sample, this clonotype was seen many times. The chain links TRBV7-6 to TRBJ1-5; D is possibly TRBD1 (5 bases). Germline CDR1 is SGHVS and CDR2 is FNYEAQ. This CDR3 region has 15 residues. The V end was cut by 1 base, the J end by 7 bases, with 14 bases between. The CDR3 coding sequence is TGTGCCAGCAGCTTAGGATGGGGGGTAGGGCAGCCCCAGCATTTT. It encodes CASSLGWGVGQPQHF.

In DNA form, the CDR3 reads TGCGCCAGCAGCCCTCGGACAGCATCCCCCGAGCAGTACTTC. As protein: CASSPRTASPEQYF. This chain links TRBV5-1 with TRBJ2-7; tentative D call: TRBD1 (6 bases). V lost 4 bases, J lost 6 bases, and 17 bases lay in between. Germline V gene data show CDR1 as SGHRS and CDR2 as YFSETQ. The length of the CDR3 is 14 residues.

The chain employs TRBV28 and TRBJ1-3; D call uncertain. The CDR3 length is 16 residues. Trimming left V 3 bases short and J 0 bases short, with 12 bases between. CDR1 is MDHEN, CDR2 SYDVKM, per germline. CDR3 bases: TGTGCCAGCAGTTTTTACCGCCTCGACTCTGGAAACACCATATATTTT. This gives the protein CASSFYRLDSGNTIYF.

This clonotype was recorded at least ten times. The genes are TRBV6-2 or TRBV6-3 and TRBJ1-5, with TRBD1 identical over 7 bases. V was clipped by 4 bases and J by 11 bases; unmatched bases: 17. The CDR3 is 16 amino acids. Germline CDR1 MNHEY, CDR2 SVGEGT. The CDR3 sequence: CASSSQDRAPHSTQHF. CDR3 nucleotides: TGTGCCAGCAGTTCCCAAGACAGGGCGCCCCACTCGACCCAGCATTTT.

At least ten counts were recorded for this clonotype. This chain links TRBV4-3 with TRBJ2-5; TRBD1 matches at 8 bases. The length of the CDR3 is 14 residues. Germline loops: CDR1 LGHNA, CDR2 YSLEER. The trim removed 2 bases at V and 3 bases at J, leaving 2 bases unmatched. CDR3 coding DNA: TGCGCCAGCAGCCAACTGGACAGGGAAGAGACCCAGTACTTC. Protein sequence: CASSQLDREETQYF.